The next 9 T cell receptor beta chains were all read from a single sample in a study of shared clonotypes between healthy human individuals. Positively selected for CCR7, the CD45RO-negative cells used as naive CD8 cells excluded terminally differentiated effector memory CD45RA+ cells. This table comes from immunoSEQ multiplex PCR, and its TCRdb copy is limited to in-frame clones, with some not included. The repertoire holds roughly 1,800,000 clones, with about 95% as singletons. Sequencing input: naive CD8+ T cells sorted from blood. These receptors were taken from a man aged 18 to 29 in good health.

For the CDR3, the DNA is TGTGCCAGCAGCCCTCAGATAATTACTGAAGCTTTCTTT. It is translated as CASSPQIITEAFF. The chain joins TRBV6-5 to TRBJ1-1; the D is unclear. Trimming took 6 bases from V and 5 from J, leaving 13 bases between them. Germline V gene lookup returns CDR1 MNHEY and CDR2 SVGAGI. This CDR3 is built from 13 residues.

A word on this clone: Other DNA sequences in this sample translate to the same CDR3. The genes are TRBV6-5 and TRBJ2-7; TRBD1 matches 8 bases. V shed 2 bases, J shed 7 bases, and the junction held 7 bases outside the gene matches. Germline CDR1 reads MNHEY; CDR2 reads SVGAGI. CDR3 length: 14 amino acids. The CDR3 DNA is TGTGCCAGCAGTTACGCGCAGGGGGCGGGGGAGCAGTACTTC. Its translation is CASSYAQGAGEQYF.

This clone was detected once. The J gene is TRBJ1-6, the V gene TRBV6-1, with 8 bases fitting TRBD1. This CDR3 is 15 amino acids long. Unmatched junction bases numbered 10, after V lost 7 bases and J lost 8 bases. Germline V CDR1 and CDR2: MNHNS, SASEGT. CDR3 protein: CASTSLGTGDSPLHF. The DNA of the CDR3 is TGTGCCAGCACCTCGCTCGGGACAGGAGATTCACCCCTCCACTTT.

This clone was seen a handful of times. This chain joins TRBV2 and TRBJ1-6; D is unresolved. There are 12 residues in the CDR3. V lost 11 bases, J lost 0 bases, and 5 bases lay in between. CDR1 and CDR2 (germline): SNHLY, FYNNEI. This CDR3 is CARASYNSPLHF. The DNA for the CDR3 is TGTGCCCGGGCCTCCTATAATTCACCCCTCCACTTT.

This chain links TRBV7-9 with TRBJ1-1; maybe TRBD1 (6 bases). This CDR3 is 14 amino acids long. The V gene lost 4 bases and the J gene lost 3 bases, with 12 bases spanning the gap. Germline CDR1 SEHNR, CDR2 FQNEAQ (reference sequence). CDR3 sequence (DNA): TGTGCCAGCAGCTGGCAGGGGCGTGACACTGAAGCTTTCTTT. Encoded protein: CASSWQGRDTEAFF.

The gene calls are TRBV7-8 and TRBJ2-1, with TRBD2 matching over 12 bases. From germline, CDR1 is SGHVS and CDR2 FQNEAQ. The CDR3 extends over 17 amino acids. Unmatched junction bases numbered 9, after V lost 0 bases and J lost 9 bases. CDR3 residues: CASSLAELAGGSGEQFF. The DNA for the CDR3 is TGTGCCAGCAGCTTAGCTGAACTAGCGGGGGGTTCGGGTGAGCAGTTCTTC.

In DNA form, the CDR3 reads TGTGCCAGCAGTGAAGACAGGGGGTATACTGAAGCTTTCTTT. This translates into CASSEDRGYTEAFF. This chain joins TRBV6-1 and TRBJ1-1; 8 nucleotides match TRBD1. The germline gives CDR1 MNHNS, CDR2 SASEGT. V lost 1 base to trimming and J lost 5 bases; unmatched junction nucleotides: 3. The CDR3 is 14 residues long.

The chain links TRBV19 to TRBJ2-7; a possible D gene is TRBD1 (6 bases). Germline values: CDR1 LNHDA, CDR2 SQIVND (reference sequence). This CDR3 is 15 amino acids long. Between the trimmed V and J ends, which lost 5 bases and 2 bases, there was a span of 16 bases. The CDR3 DNA follows: TGTGCCAGTAGTCTCCGGGACAAGGGCCCCTACGAGCAGTACTTC. It yields the protein CASSLRDKGPYEQYF.

The J gene is TRBJ2-6, the V gene TRBV5-1, with unresolved D. The germline V gene encodes CDR1 SGHRS and CDR2 YFSETQ. V was shortened by 1 base and J by 0 bases, with 8 bases between the two germline ends. The CDR3 spans 16 residues. CDR3 DNA: TGCGCCAGCAGCTTGTTTCCGGACTCTGGGGCCAACGTCCTGACTTTC. It yields the protein CASSLFPDSGANVLTF.